A few counts support the clone carrying this T cell receptor beta chain. Its specificity is unknown. The sample originates from a study of T cell repertoires in cytomegalovirus infection. The CDR3 consists of 18 residues. The V gene lost 4 bases and the J gene lost 5 bases, with 24 bases spanning the gap. Germline V CDR1 and CDR2: MGHRA, YSYEKL. MiXCR, applied by TCRdb to the reads, yields one record per CDR3 protein. The data hold about 830,000 distinct CDR3 sequences, with 32% observed a single time. The TCR comes from a human donor in good health (CMV status not recorded). Some clones in this sample may be carry-over from other donors' samples. The chain carries TRBV4-1 and TRBJ1-5; D remains unclear. Sequenced material: cultured CD8+ T cells from PBMCs, taken from culture after CMV antigen stimulation. CDR3 nucleotide sequence: TGCGCCAGCAGCCCCGACGGATTAGCGGCCCAGGCCGATCAGCCCCAGCATTTT. It is translated as CASSPDGLAAQADQPQHF.